This T cell receptor (beta chain) emerged from a study of cytomegalovirus exposure and HLA in healthy donors. The donors comprised healthy bone marrow donors. Study-wide results and limits: Specificity for CMV antigens was confirmed in vitro for a few of the CMV-associated chains. A cluster of highly shared sequence variants was likely a sequencing artifact. Rare sequences made up most TCRs, while some public TCRs were found in many donors.

Regarding this clone: Its matching antigen is unknown.

V gave up 5 bases and J gave up 0 bases, with 10 bases separating them. The CDR3 extends over 15 amino acids. CDR1 LNHDA and CDR2 SQIVND come from the germline V gene (reference sequence). PCR was performed using 60 Vbeta and 13 Jbeta primers. The protocol was immunoSEQ multiplex PCR, while the TCRdb copy is restricted to in-frame clones and leaves out a portion. The sample records approximately 96,000 clones, around two thirds being singletons. The receptor was derived from a male donor in good health and CMV-seronegative. V gene TRBV19 combines with J gene TRBJ1-4, with D unresolved. The sample was PBMCs. The CDR3 DNA follows: TGTGCCAGTAGTCAAAGCGGTACAACTAATGAAAAACTGTTTTTT. As protein: CASSQSGTTNEKLFF.